Shown below are 18 T cell receptor beta chains from a single sample sequenced in a study of cytomegalovirus exposure and HLA in healthy donors. With 60 Vbeta and 13 Jbeta primers, the PCR was carried out. Sequenced by immunoSEQ multiplex PCR; TCRdb stores in-frame clones only, minus some. The table records 85,000 to 100,000 clones, under 85% of them present only once. Sequencing was done on a sample of PBMCs. The receptors shown here come from a man over 45 in good health and CMV-seropositive.

The rearrangement links TRBV25-1 to TRBJ2-7; 7 bases are shared with TRBD1. The germline V gene has CDR1 MGHDK and CDR2 SYGVNS. The length of the CDR3 is 13 residues. V was pared by 7 bases and J by 2 bases, with 5 bases of the junction left unmatched. CDR3 amino acids: CASTPTGTYEQYF. DNA of the CDR3: TGTGCCAGCACCCCGACAGGGACCTACGAGCAGTACTTC.

This clone was seen just once. This chain connects TRBV19 to TRBJ2-5; 7 bases line up with TRBD2. Germline V gene data show CDR1 as LNHDA and CDR2 as SQIVND (reference sequence). The CDR3 length is 13 residues. V dropped 6 bases and J dropped 5; count of bases not matched to a gene: 6. CDR3: CASRAGLTETQYF. The CDR3 nucleotides read TGTGCCAGTAGGGCGGGACTAACCGAGACCCAGTACTTC. Drawing the rest from reference TRBV19 and TRBJ2-5, the complete variable domain is DGGITQSPKYLFRKEGQNVTLSCEQNLNHDAMYWYRQDPGQGLRLIYYSQIVNDFQKGDIAEGYSVSREKKESFPLTVTSAQKNPTAFYLCASRAGLTETQYFGPGTRLLVL.

V is TRBV19 and J is TRBJ1-4; the match to TRBD1 covers 9 bases. Germline V CDR1 and CDR2: LNHDA, SQIVND (reference sequence). Trimming removed 6 bases from V and 7 bases from J; junction bases left unmatched: 9. This CDR3 has 15 amino acids. The CDR3: CASSATGGGGEKLFF. The DNA for the CDR3 is TGTGCCAGTAGCGCTACAGGGGGCGGAGGTGAAAAACTGTTTTTT. The full variable domain, with the rest looked up from reference TRBV19 and TRBJ1-4, is DGGITQSPKYLFRKEGQNVTLSCEQNLNHDAMYWYRQDPGQGLRLIYYSQIVNDFQKGDIAEGYSVSREKKESFPLTVTSAQKNPTAFYLCASSATGGGGEKLFFGSGTQLSVL.

This chain joins TRBV5-1 and TRBJ1-2; weak D call: TRBD1 (5 bases). The CDR3 length is 13 residues. The V end lost 2 bases, the J end lost 4 bases, and 9 bases lay between the germline ends. The germline gives CDR1 SGHRS, CDR2 YFSETQ. CDR3 bases: TGCGCCAGCAGCTTAACAGGCTCCTATGGCTACACCTTC. It translates to CASSLTGSYGYTF. The whole variable domain, filled in from reference TRBV5-1 and TRBJ1-2, reads KAGVTQTPRYLIKTRGQQVTLSCSPISGHRSVSWYQQTPGQGLQFLFEYFSETQRNKGNFPGRFSGRQFSNSRSEMNVSTLELGDSALYLCASSLTGSYGYTFGSGTRLTVV.

V and J are TRBV4-3 and TRBJ1-1, with a tentative D call TRBD1 (6 bases). This CDR3 spans 13 amino acids. From germline, CDR1 is LGHNA and CDR2 YSLEER. Trimming took 4 bases from V and 5 from J, leaving 11 bases between them. The CDR3 DNA follows: TGCGCCAGCAGCCCCCAGGGACAAACTGAAGCTTTCTTT. This codes for CASSPQGQTEAFF.

The V call is TRBV28, the J call TRBJ2-7, with D possibly being TRBD1 (5 bases). The germline gives CDR1 MDHEN, CDR2 SYDVKM. V lost 6 bases and J 6 bases, leaving 12 bases between the germline ends. The CDR3 extends over 12 amino acids. The CDR3 here is CASSVRVTEQYF. Written as DNA, the CDR3 is TGTGCCAGCAGCGTCAGGGTGACCGAGCAGTACTTC. The full variable domain, completed using reference TRBV28 and TRBJ2-7, is DVKVTQSSRYLVKRTGEKVFLECVQDMDHENMFWYRQDPGLGLRLIYFSYDVKMKEKGDIPEGYSVSREKKERFSLILESASTNQTSMYLCASSVRVTEQYFGPGTRLTVT.

V usage is TRBV4-3 and J usage is TRBJ2-7; TRBD2 is a possible D gene (7 bases). The CDR3 spans 16 residues. CDR1 LGHNA and CDR2 YSLEER come from the germline V gene. Trimming stripped 3 bases from V and 1 base from J, with 16 bases between. The CDR3 sequence is CASSQGPGGASYEQYF. CDR3 DNA sequence: TGCGCCAGCAGCCAGGGACCGGGGGGCGCATCCTACGAGCAGTACTTC.

This clone has just one count. The chain's CDR3 is CASSLQGALRAEAFF. The CDR3 nucleotides are TGTGCCAGCAGCTTACAGGGGGCTCTGCGCGCTGAAGCTTTCTTT. The chain is built from TRBV5-6 and TRBJ1-1; 9 positions agree with TRBD1. The CDR3 consists of 15 residues. The junction had 8 bases not matched to a gene; V was cut back by 2 bases and J by 6 bases. Germline lookup yields CDR1 SGHDT and CDR2 YYEEEE.

The chain links TRBV7-9 to TRBJ2-1; 8 bases line up with TRBD2. The CDR3 runs to 18 residues. Germline-derived CDR1 and CDR2 are SEHNR and FQNEAQ (reference sequence). With 8 bases clipped from V and 0 bases from J, the junction kept 15 bases outside the gene matches. This chain's CDR3 is CASGATSGQDRSYNEQFF. CDR3 sequence (DNA): TGTGCCAGCGGGGCTACTAGCGGCCAGGACCGCTCCTACAATGAGCAGTTCTTC.

The J gene is TRBJ1-6, the V gene TRBV27, with a weak D call TRBD1 (6 bases). CDR3 length: 15 residues. Per germline, CDR1 MNHEY and CDR2 SMNVEV (reference sequence). V lost 3 bases and J 3 bases, leaving 9 bases between the germline ends. CDR3 protein: CASSFRGNYNSPLHF. In DNA, the CDR3 is TGTGCCAGCAGTTTCAGGGGAAACTATAATTCACCCCTCCACTTT.

The rearrangement joins TRBV11-2 to TRBJ1-1; D gene unclear. The V gene lost 0 bases and the J gene lost 1 base, with 9 bases spanning the gap. CDR1 SGHAT and CDR2 FQNNGV come from the germline V gene. CDR3 length equals 15 residues. The CDR3 sequence is CASSLEATSNTEAFF. The DNA of the CDR3 is TGTGCCAGCAGCTTAGAGGCGACATCGAACACTGAAGCTTTCTTT.

CDR3 coding DNA: TGTGCCAGCTCACCACCCCGGGGAAGCGGGGGTGATACGCAGTATTTT. As protein: CASSPPRGSGGDTQYF. V and J are TRBV18 and TRBJ2-3; the match to TRBD2 covers 8 bases. CDR3 size: 16 residues. Germline V gene lookup returns CDR1 KGHSH and CDR2 LQKENI. Trimming cost V 0 bases and J 6 bases; bases outside gene matches: 8.

This rearrangement joins TRBV7-2 to TRBJ1-2; 9 positions match TRBD1. J gave up 4 bases and V 5 bases, and 5 bases lay outside the gene matches. The CDR3 totals 14 residues. Germline CDR1 reads SGHTA; CDR2 reads FQGNSA. Here the CDR3 reads CASSPVGQGYGYTF. As DNA, the CDR3 is TGTGCCAGCAGCCCAGTGGGACAGGGCTATGGCTACACCTTC.

This clone was seen a few times. The chain uses TRBV6-5 and TRBJ2-2; 10 bases are a match to TRBD2. Germline CDR1 is MNHEY and CDR2 is SVGAGI. The CDR3 runs 16 residues. Unmatched junction bases numbered 4, after V lost 0 bases and J lost 6 bases. This chain's CDR3 is CASSYSNLAGAGELFF. CDR3 sequence (DNA): TGTGCCAGCAGTTACTCGAACCTAGCGGGGGCCGGGGAGCTGTTTTTT.

The chain uses TRBV7-2 and TRBJ1-1; the D is unclear. The CDR3 covers 11 residues. The germline V gene encodes CDR1 SGHTA and CDR2 FQGNSA. V shed 1 base and J shed 7 bases, with 4 bases lying between them. CDR3 coding DNA: TGTGCCAGCAGCTTAGGTCGTGAAGCTTTCTTT. It translates to CASSLGREAFF.

In this sample, this clone turned up a few times. V and J are TRBV29-1 and TRBJ2-7, with D maybe TRBD2 (6 bases). The CDR3 covers 12 residues. Between the trimmed V and J ends, which lost 4 bases and 6 bases, there was a span of 13 bases. Germline-derived CDR1 and CDR2 are SQVTM and ANQGSEA. CDR3 loop: CSVGGERREQYF. CDR3 nucleotide sequence: TGCAGCGTTGGCGGGGAACGACGCGAGCAGTACTTC.

The J gene is TRBJ2-7, the V gene TRBV6-5; TRBD1 agrees at 9 bases. The V segment lost 7 bases and the J segment 0 bases; nucleotides outside the gene matches: 4. CDR1 is MNHEY, CDR2 SVGAGI, per germline. The CDR3 is 14 residues long. The CDR3, as DNA: TGTGCCAGCAAAGGGACAGGGAGCTCCTACGAGCAGTACTTC. Its protein is CASKGTGSSYEQYF.

This clone occurred once. The junction and the germline gene differ at one end; a read error may be behind it. CDR3 loop: CASSQPLWAGGYQPQNF. CDR3 nucleotide sequence: TGCGCCAGCAGTCAACCGCTTTGGGCAGGGGGTTATCAGCCCCAGAATTTT. The chain joins TRBV23-1 to TRBJ1-5; TRBD1 aligns across 7 bases. TRBV23-1 is marked as an open reading frame, function uncertain. This CDR3 has 17 amino acids.